The TCR beta chain under discussion was sequenced for a study of cytomegalovirus exposure and HLA in healthy donors. Overall study context: An early release of data contained roughly 86 million unique TCRs, which came from HLA-typed donors.

Findings of the study overall: Available immune exposure information covered CMV serostatus only. Among TCR beta chains, those listed as cytomegalovirus-associated numbered under 200. Indistinguishable V segments such as TRBV6-2 and TRBV6-3 were excluded.

The CDR3 is made up of 17 amino acids. With V trimmed by 6 bases and J by 4 bases, 11 bases remained unmatched. Germline CDR1 is MNHEY and CDR2 is SMNVEV (reference sequence). PCR was performed using 60 Vbeta and 13 Jbeta primers. Measured with immunoSEQ multiplex PCR; TCRdb has only the in-frame clones, and not every one. Of approximately 120,000 clones in the sample, 70% to 80% were seen once. As regards this clone: Its specificity is not known.

The sequenced material came from PBMCs. This sequence was found in a middle-aged man in good health and CMV-seronegative. The rearrangement uses TRBV27 and TRBJ2-6; TRBD1 agrees at 8 bases. In DNA, the CDR3 is TGTGCCAGCAGGGGGACAGGAAGGGGCTCGGGGGCCAACGTCCTGACTTTC. Amino acid sequence: CASRGTGRGSGANVLTF.